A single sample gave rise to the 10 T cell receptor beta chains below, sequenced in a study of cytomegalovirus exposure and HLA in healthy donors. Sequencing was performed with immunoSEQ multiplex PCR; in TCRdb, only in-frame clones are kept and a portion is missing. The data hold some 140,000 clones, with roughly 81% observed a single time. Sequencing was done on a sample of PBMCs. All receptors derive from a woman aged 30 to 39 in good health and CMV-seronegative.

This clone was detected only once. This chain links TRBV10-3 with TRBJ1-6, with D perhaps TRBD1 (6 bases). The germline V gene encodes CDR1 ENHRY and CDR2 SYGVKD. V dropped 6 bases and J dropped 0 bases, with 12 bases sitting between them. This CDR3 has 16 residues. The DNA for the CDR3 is TGTGCCATCAGCCGGACAGACAGCTCCTATAATTCACCCCTCCACTTT. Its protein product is CAISRTDSSYNSPLHF.

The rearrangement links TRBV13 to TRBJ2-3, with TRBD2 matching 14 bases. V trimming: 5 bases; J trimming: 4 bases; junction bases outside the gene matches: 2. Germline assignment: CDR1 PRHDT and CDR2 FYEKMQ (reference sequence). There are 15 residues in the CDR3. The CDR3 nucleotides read TGTGCCAGCAGCCGGACTAGCGGGGGGTCAGATACGCAGTATTTT. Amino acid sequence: CASSRTSGGSDTQYF.

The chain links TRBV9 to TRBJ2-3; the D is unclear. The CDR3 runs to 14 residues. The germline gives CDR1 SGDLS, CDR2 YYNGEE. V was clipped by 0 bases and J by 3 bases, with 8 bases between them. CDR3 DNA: TGTGCCAGCAGCGTAGCTAGTCAAACAGATACGCAGTATTTT. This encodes CASSVASQTDTQYF.

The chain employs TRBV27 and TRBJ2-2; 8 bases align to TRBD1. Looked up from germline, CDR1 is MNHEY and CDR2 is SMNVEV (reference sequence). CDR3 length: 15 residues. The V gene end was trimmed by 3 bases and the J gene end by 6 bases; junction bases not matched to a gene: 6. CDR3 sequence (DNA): TGTGCCAGCAGTTTCCGACTGACAGGGGCCGGGGAGCTGTTTTTT. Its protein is CASSFRLTGAGELFF.

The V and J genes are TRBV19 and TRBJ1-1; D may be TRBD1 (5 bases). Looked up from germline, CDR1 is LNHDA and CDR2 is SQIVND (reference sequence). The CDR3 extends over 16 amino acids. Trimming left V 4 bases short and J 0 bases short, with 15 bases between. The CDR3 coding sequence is TGTGCCAGTAGTACGAATCGACAGATCATGAACACTGAAGCTTTCTTT. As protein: CASSTNRQIMNTEAFF.

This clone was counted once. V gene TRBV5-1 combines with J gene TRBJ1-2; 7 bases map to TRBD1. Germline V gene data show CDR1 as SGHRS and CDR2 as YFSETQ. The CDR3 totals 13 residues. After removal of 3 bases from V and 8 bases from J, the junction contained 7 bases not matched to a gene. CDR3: CASSSTGDVGYTF. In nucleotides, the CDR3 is TGCGCCAGCAGCTCTACAGGGGATGTAGGCTACACCTTC.

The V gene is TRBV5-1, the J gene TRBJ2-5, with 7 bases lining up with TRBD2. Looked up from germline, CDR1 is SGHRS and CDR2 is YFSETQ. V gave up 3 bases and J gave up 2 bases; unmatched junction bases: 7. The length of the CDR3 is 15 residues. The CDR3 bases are TGCGCCAGCAGCTCAATGGGAGGGGTTCAAGAGACCCAGTACTTC. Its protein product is CASSSMGGVQETQYF.

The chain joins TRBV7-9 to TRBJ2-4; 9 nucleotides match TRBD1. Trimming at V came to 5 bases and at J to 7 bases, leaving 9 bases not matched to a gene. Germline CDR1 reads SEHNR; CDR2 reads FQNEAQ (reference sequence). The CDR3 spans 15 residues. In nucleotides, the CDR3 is TGTGCCAGCAGCGGGGGACAGGGAAGAGGGAACATTCAGTACTTC. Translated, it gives CASSGGQGRGNIQYF.

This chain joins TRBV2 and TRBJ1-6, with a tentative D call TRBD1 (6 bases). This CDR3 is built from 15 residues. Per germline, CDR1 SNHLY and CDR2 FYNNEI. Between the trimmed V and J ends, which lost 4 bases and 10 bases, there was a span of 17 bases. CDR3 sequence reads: CASSGEQGKGSPLHF. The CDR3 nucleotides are TGTGCCAGCAGTGGGGAACAGGGTAAGGGATCACCCCTCCACTTT.

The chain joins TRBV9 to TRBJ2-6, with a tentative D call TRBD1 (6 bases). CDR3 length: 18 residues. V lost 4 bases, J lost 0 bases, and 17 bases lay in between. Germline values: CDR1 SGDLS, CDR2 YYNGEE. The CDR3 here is CASSLTGLSSSGANVLTF. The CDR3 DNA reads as TGTGCCAGCAGCCTCACAGGGCTCAGTTCCTCTGGGGCCAACGTCCTGACTTTC.